These 5 T cell receptor beta chains were sequenced from one sample in a study of early T cells in non-severe SARS-CoV-2 infection (dated by TCRdb to the early 2020s). The library was produced with 5' RACE. The sequencing machine was a NextSeq 500. TCRdb trimmed the raw reads at Q25, called clones with MiXCR and kept productive beta chains. Each entry merges the rows of one CDR3 protein and shows their most common DNA and genes. This sample is represented by tens of thousands of distinct CDR3 sequences; 9.5% to 15% of them were singletons. About 1.3% of the sample goes to the ten largest clones. The sample was whole blood. These TCRs come from an adult who was a healthcare worker with PCR-confirmed SARS-CoV-2 infection or an uninfected control (not recorded which).

This clonotype was recorded many times. This chain joins TRBV4-3 and TRBJ2-1, with D possibly being TRBD1 or TRBD2 (5 bases each). CDR1 and CDR2 (germline): LGHNA, YSLEER. Trimming removed 1 base from V and 3 bases from J, with 13 bases in between. There are 16 residues in the CDR3. Here the CDR3 DNA reads TGCGCCAGCAGCCAAGCATCGGGACGCTACTACAATGAGCAGTTCTTC. It codes for CASSQASGRYYNEQFF.

This clonotype has a count of ten or more. The V gene is TRBV6-5, the J gene TRBJ2-7; D is ambiguous. V was cut by 5 bases and J by 4 bases, with 9 bases left in between. The germline V gene has CDR1 MNHEY and CDR2 SVGAGI. The CDR3 consists of 12 residues. In DNA form, the CDR3 reads TGTGCCAGCAGTAACAGCCCGTACGAGCAGTACTTC. Its translation: CASSNSPYEQYF.

The table lists this clonotype with many counts. The chain uses TRBV6-2 or TRBV6-3 and TRBJ1-6, with TRBD1 matching 8 bases. In germline, CDR1 is MNHEY, CDR2 SVGEGT. CDR3 length: 11 amino acids. The V segment lost 6 bases and the J segment 12 bases; nucleotides outside the gene matches: 1. CDR3 nucleotide sequence: TGTGCCAGCAGACAGGGGGGACCCCTCCACTTT. This encodes CASRQGGPLHF.

This clonotype has a handful of counts. J is TRBJ1-1 and V is TRBV29-1; D is unclear. The CDR3 is 13 amino acids. Germline CDR1 SQVTM, CDR2 ANQGSEA. V was shortened by 3 bases and J by 0 bases, with 8 bases between the two germline ends. The CDR3 reads CSVEEGMNTEAFF. CDR3 in DNA: TGCAGCGTTGAGGAGGGTATGAACACTGAAGCTTTCTTT.

This clonotype has ten or more counts. V gene TRBV6-1 combines with J gene TRBJ1-5; possibly TRBD1 for D (5 bases). Germline values: CDR1 MNHNS, CDR2 SASEGT. The CDR3 contains 14 residues. V lost 7 bases to trimming and J lost 2 bases, with 12 bases between them. The CDR3, as DNA: TGTGCCAGCAACCGGGGCGATGGCAATCAGCCCCAGCATTTT. Translation gives CASNRGDGNQPQHF.